Detailed here is one T cell receptor beta chain. The antigen remains undetermined. The source of the sample is a study of T cell responses to AZD1222 COVID-19 vaccine. Study-wide results and caveats: Baseline seropositives among AZD1222 recipients totaled only five to seven.

Using immunoSEQ multiplex PCR, the repertoire was profiled, and TCRdb retains in-frame clones only, with some absent. The table lists tens of thousands of clones, approximately 90% of them singletons. The sample consisted of peripheral blood, taken 28 days after the second AZD1222 dose. This clonotype originated in an adult who received the AZD1222 COVID-19 vaccine.

CDR3 coding DNA: TGTGCCAGCAGCACCGGGGGTTCGCTCAATCAGCCCCAGCATTTT. Its protein is CASSTGGSLNQPQHF. This chain connects TRBV25-1 to TRBJ1-5; D may be TRBD1 (5 bases). Trimming took 6 bases from V and 3 from J, leaving 15 bases between them. Germline CDR1 and CDR2: MGHDK and SYGVNS. This CDR3 is built from 15 residues.